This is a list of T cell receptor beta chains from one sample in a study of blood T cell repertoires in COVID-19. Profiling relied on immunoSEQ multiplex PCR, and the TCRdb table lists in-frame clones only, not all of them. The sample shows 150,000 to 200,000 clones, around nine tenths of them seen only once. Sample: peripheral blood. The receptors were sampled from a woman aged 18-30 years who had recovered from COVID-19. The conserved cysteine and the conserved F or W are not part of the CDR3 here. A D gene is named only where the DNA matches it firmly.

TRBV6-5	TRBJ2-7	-	ASTKGWGGYEQY
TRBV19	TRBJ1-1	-	ASSLGGMGTEAF
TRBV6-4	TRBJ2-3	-	ASSEASGSSTDTQY
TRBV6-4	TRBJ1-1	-	ASRQGWGTEAF
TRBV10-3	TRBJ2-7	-	AISESIQGDHEQY
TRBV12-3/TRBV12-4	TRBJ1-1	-	ASTDSTGPEAF
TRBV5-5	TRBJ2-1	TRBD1	ASSLTGDPYNEQF
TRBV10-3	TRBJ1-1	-	AIRDTGTEAF
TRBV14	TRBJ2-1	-	ASSQLDSLNNEQF
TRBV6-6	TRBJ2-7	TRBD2	ASSSTRERGASEQY
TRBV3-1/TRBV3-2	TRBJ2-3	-	ASSLTGFTDTQY
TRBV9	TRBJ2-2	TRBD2	ASSASAGDGELF
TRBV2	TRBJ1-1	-	ASSSGAMNTEAF
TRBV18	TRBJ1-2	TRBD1	ASSPQGAVGYT
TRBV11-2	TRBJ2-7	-	ASSINYEQY
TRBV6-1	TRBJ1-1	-	ASSEAGGYTEAF
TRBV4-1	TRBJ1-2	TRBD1	ASSDDRGNYGYT
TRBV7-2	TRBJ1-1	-	ASSSRTKNTEAF
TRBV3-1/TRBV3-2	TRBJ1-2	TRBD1	ASSPRDRVSYGYT
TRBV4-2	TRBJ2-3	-	ASSQEGGRSTDTQY
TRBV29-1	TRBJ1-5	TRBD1	SVTTGTGPRQPQH
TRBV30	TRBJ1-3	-	AWSVEDISGNTIY
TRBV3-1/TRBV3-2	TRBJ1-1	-	ASSQDLQRAEAF